The T cell receptor beta chain described here comes from a study of cytomegalovirus exposure and HLA in healthy donors. Study-level results: Reportedly, cytomegalovirus status was diagnosed with high sensitivity and specificity. The availability of immune exposure information extended only to CMV serostatus.

This clone was observed a few times. Its antigen is still unknown. Amplification used 60 Vbeta primers and 13 Jbeta primers. Clones were read by immunoSEQ multiplex PCR, and TCRdb kept only the in-frame ones, dropping some. The data hold some 180,000 clones, with less than 90% observed a single time. The CDR3 is made up of 14 amino acids. Trimming removed 4 bases from V and 6 bases from J, with 16 bases in between. The V gene's germline CDR1 is MGHRA and CDR2 YSYEKL. Sequenced input: PBMCs. V and J are TRBV4-1 and TRBJ2-7; maybe TRBD2 (6 bases). The receptor's source is a girl between 5 and 17 years old in good health and CMV-seropositive. In nucleotides, the CDR3 is TGCGCCAGCAGCCCGAGACCGCAGGGAGGCGAGCAGTACTTC. This translates into CASSPRPQGGEQYF.